A single sample is the source of the 27 T cell receptor beta chains below, sequenced in a study of T-cell reconstitution after alpha-beta-depleted transplantation in children. Preparation of the TCRbeta library involved a method that used unique molecular identifiers. One entry per CDR3 protein, called by TCRdb with MiXCR from the PCR reads. The sample consists of about 300,000 distinct CDR3 sequences, 9.5% to 13% of them appearing once. Sample: PBMCs, taken before TCRalphabeta/CD19-depleted stem cell transplant. Every receptor here comes from a boy younger than two with acute myeloid leukemia, due to receive a stem cell transplant.

Only a few counts were recorded for this clonotype. Relative to the germline gene, one junction end is altered; a read error may explain this. The chain uses TRBV3-1 and TRBJ1-1; D possibly corresponds to TRBD1 (6 bases). The CDR3 has 18 amino acids. Germline V gene data show CDR1 as LGHDT and CDR2 as YNNKEL (reference sequence). The CDR3: CANSPQLYTGLSNTEAFF. The CDR3 DNA reads as TGTGCCAACAGCCCGCAATTGTACACAGGGCTGAGTAACACTGAAGCTTTCTTT.

This clonotype was detected ten times or more. The J gene is TRBJ1-1, the V gene TRBV5-1; 7 positions agree with TRBD1. CDR1 is SGHRS, CDR2 YFSETQ, per germline. Losses at the gene ends were 3 bases for V and 0 bases for J; bases not matched to a gene: 5. This CDR3 spans 15 amino acids. The CDR3 sequence is CASSWDSTLNTEAFF. The DNA for the CDR3 is TGCGCCAGCAGCTGGGACAGCACTTTGAACACTGAAGCTTTCTTT. Using reference TRBV5-1 and TRBJ1-1 for the parts outside the CDR3, the full variable domain is KAGVTQTPRYLIKTRGQQVTLSCSPISGHRSVSWYQQTPGQGLQFLFEYFSETQRNKGNFPGRFSGRQFSNSRSEMNVSTLELGDSALYLCASSWDSTLNTEAFFGQGTRLTVV.

This clonotype was seen repeatedly, ten times or more. This chain uses TRBV5-5 with TRBJ1-5; D is unresolved. The ends were cut back, 0 bases at V and 2 bases at J, with 6 bases in the middle. CDR3 length: 14 residues. Germline assignment: CDR1 SGHKS and CDR2 YYEKEE (reference sequence). The CDR3 region is CASSLGPRNQPQHF. As DNA, the CDR3 is TGTGCCAGCAGCTTGGGACCGCGCAATCAGCCCCAGCATTTT.

This clonotype was found many times. The J gene is TRBJ2-7, the V gene TRBV12-3 or TRBV12-4; either TRBD1 or TRBD2 may fit D (6 bases each). CDR3 length equals 13 residues. V was cut by 8 bases and J by 2 bases, with 13 bases left in between. CDR3 nucleotide sequence: TGTGCCAGCGGACCCGGGGGCCCCTACGAGCAGTACTTC. Its protein product is CASGPGGPYEQYF.

For this clonotype: A junction end diverges from the germline sequence, so it may reflect a read error. The V call is TRBV11-1, the J call TRBJ2-1; maybe TRBD2 (6 bases). This CDR3 comprises 16 residues. Germline CDR1 reads SGHAT; CDR2 reads FQDESV (reference sequence). The chain's CDR3 is CASSFSGNPLYNDQFF. In DNA form, the CDR3 reads TGTGCCAGCAGCTTTAGCGGCAACCCCCTTTACAATGACCAGTTCTTC.

There are a few counts of this clonotype. The CDR3 DNA is TGTGCCACCAGTGACCCTCCTACGGAGTCCAAAGAGACCCAGTACTTC. Amino acids: CATSDPPTESKETQYF. V and J are TRBV24-1 and TRBJ2-5, with D uncertain. There are 16 residues in the CDR3. Per the germline V gene, CDR1 is KGHDR and CDR2 is SFDVKD. The germline V and J ends were trimmed by 4 bases and 3 bases, with 17 bases remaining between them.

The sample holds a few counts of this clonotype. This chain connects TRBV7-2 to TRBJ1-1, with a tentative D call TRBD1 (6 bases). V gave up 1 base and J gave up 9 bases, with 9 bases separating them. Germline CDR1 reads SGHTA; CDR2 reads FQGNSA. This CDR3 is 12 amino acids long. CDR3 DNA: TGTGCCAGCAGCTTAGTCAGGGGAAAAGCTTTCTTT. Its translation: CASSLVRGKAFF. The entire variable domain, with the rest obtained from reference TRBV7-2 and TRBJ1-1, is as follows: GAGVSQSPSNKVTEKGKDVELRCDPISGHTALYWYRQSLGQGLEFLIYFQGNSAPDKSGLPSDRFSAERTGGSVSTLTIQRTQQEDSAVYLCASSLVRGKAFFGQGTRLTVV.

Ten or more counts support this clonotype. The J gene is TRBJ1-2, the V gene TRBV20-1; 8 bases fit TRBD1. Trimming removed 7 bases from V and 8 bases from J; junction bases left unmatched: 6. From germline, CDR1 is DFQATT and CDR2 SNEGSKA (reference sequence). The CDR3 covers 11 residues. Written as DNA, the CDR3 is TGCAGTGGTCAGGGGGCAAGCGGCTACACCTTC. Its translation is CSGQGASGYTF.

This clonotype was observed many times. V usage is TRBV28 and J usage is TRBJ2-5, with 16 bases matching TRBD2. V lost 6 bases and J lost 7; bases outside the gene matches: 8. This CDR3 contains 16 residues. Germline V gene lookup returns CDR1 MDHEN and CDR2 SYDVKM. This chain's CDR3 is CASSTGLAGGIGTQYF. The DNA of the CDR3 is TGTGCCAGCAGCACGGGACTAGCGGGGGGGATTGGGACCCAGTACTTC.

This clonotype was seen repeatedly, ten times or more. V usage is TRBV12-3 or TRBV12-4 and J usage is TRBJ1-1, with unresolved D. V lost 2 bases, J lost 5 bases, and 9 bases lay in between. This CDR3 spans 13 amino acids. CDR3 DNA: TGTGCCAGCAGTTTATACGCGACGACTGAAGCTTTCTTT. Its protein is CASSLYATTEAFF.

This chain connects TRBV18 to TRBJ2-7; TRBD1 agrees at 7 bases. Germline lookup yields CDR1 KGHSH and CDR2 LQKENI. V trimming: 3 bases; J trimming: 5 bases; junction bases outside the gene matches: 7. The CDR3 is 14 residues long. The CDR3, as DNA: TGTGCCAGCTCACCGACAGGGACGTCCAACGAGCAGTACTTC. Its translation is CASSPTGTSNEQYF.

The chain employs TRBV29-1 and TRBJ2-3; tentatively, D is TRBD1 (6 bases). There are 14 residues in the CDR3. The V gene's germline CDR1 is SQVTM and CDR2 ANQGSEA. Trimming took off 4 bases at V and 4 bases at J, with 15 bases between the two ends. The CDR3 spells CSVVQGLEADTQYF. CDR3 coding DNA: TGCAGCGTTGTCCAGGGGTTAGAGGCAGATACGCAGTATTTT.

This clonotype was counted a few times. The chain joins TRBV30 to TRBJ1-5, with D maybe TRBD1 (5 bases). This CDR3 spans 14 amino acids. V was trimmed by 0 bases and J by 7 bases, leaving 13 bases between them. Germline V gives CDR1 GTSNPN, CDR2 SVGIG (reference sequence). CDR3 residues: CAWSVGQGGQPQHF. The CDR3 region has the DNA TGTGCCTGGAGTGTCGGGCAGGGTGGGCAGCCCCAGCATTTT. The full variable domain, completed using reference TRBV30 and TRBJ1-5, is SQTIHQWPATLVQPVGSPLSLECTVEGTSNPNLYWYRQAAGRGLQLLFYSVGIGQISSEVPQNLSASRPQDRQFILSSKKLLLSDSGFYLCAWSVGQGGQPQHFGDGTRLSIL.

On this clonotype itself: A read error may explain this, as a much larger clone is one base away. The chain is built from TRBV12-3 or TRBV12-4 and TRBJ1-1, with TRBD1 identical over 7 bases. The J segment lost 6 bases and the V segment lost 6 bases, leaving 10 bases of the junction unmatched. The length of the CDR3 is 14 residues. The chain's CDR3 is CASREGQRIAEAFF. CDR3 DNA sequence: TGTGCCAGCAGGGAGGGACAGCGCATCGCTGAAGCTTTCTTT.

This clonotype was recorded many times. The chain links TRBV10-3 to TRBJ2-1; no clear D gene. Germline CDR1 is ENHRY and CDR2 is SYGVKD. Trimming took off 8 bases at V and 2 bases at J, with 4 bases between the two ends. The CDR3 length is 11 residues. The DNA of the CDR3 is TGTGCCATCGCCGCCTACAATGAGCAGTTCTTC. It is translated as CAIAAYNEQFF.

This chain uses TRBV15 with TRBJ2-7; TRBD2 is a possible D gene (7 bases). The CDR3 sequence is 18 residues long. Trimming removed 4 bases at V and 3 bases at J, with 25 bases between. The germline V gene encodes CDR1 LNHNV and CDR2 YYDKDF (reference sequence). The CDR3 nucleotides read TGTGCCACCAGCAACCGCGGTAGGGGGAGGGCCAGGAACTACGAGCAGTACTTC. Translating it yields CATSNRGRGRARNYEQYF. The full variable domain, rest sourced from reference TRBV15 and TRBJ2-7, is DAMVIQNPRYQVTQFGKPVTLSCSQTLNHNVMYWYQQKSSQAPKLLFHYYDKDFNNEADTPDNFQSRRPNTSFCFLDIRSPGLGDTAMYLCATSNRGRGRARNYEQYFGPGTRLTVT.

This clonotype was recorded many times. The rearrangement uses TRBV7-9 and TRBJ1-1, with a weak D call TRBD1 (5 bases). Trimming took 1 base from V and 1 from J, leaving 10 bases between them. CDR3 size: 15 residues. Germline V gives CDR1 SEHNR, CDR2 FQNEAQ (reference sequence). The CDR3 nucleotides read TGTGCCAGCAGCTTAGTTCAGGGTGGGAACACTGAAGCTTTCTTT. The encoded protein is CASSLVQGGNTEAFF. Using reference TRBV7-9 and TRBJ1-1 for the parts outside the CDR3, the full variable domain is DTGVSQNPRHKITKRGQNVTFRCDPISEHNRLYWYRQTLGQGPEFLTYFQNEAQLEKSRLLSDRFSAERPKGSFSTLEIQRTEQGDSAMYLCASSLVQGGNTEAFFGQGTRLTVV.

This clonotype was detected only once. The junction differs from germline at one of its ends, possibly a read error. The genes are TRBV7-9 and TRBJ2-7, with D tentatively TRBD1 (5 bases). CDR3 length equals 14 residues. Per the germline V gene, CDR1 is SEHNR and CDR2 is FQNEAQ (reference sequence). The CDR3 region is CASSLEEGAYGQYF. The CDR3 DNA is TGTGCCAGCAGCTTAGAAGAAGGGGCTTACGGGCAGTACTTC.

This clonotype occurred many times. The chain uses TRBV12-3 or TRBV12-4 and TRBJ1-5; D call uncertain. There are 12 residues in the CDR3. The V end was cut by 3 bases, the J end by 6 bases, with 6 bases between. CDR3 loop: CASSFESQPQHF. CDR3 sequence (DNA): TGTGCCAGCAGTTTCGAGAGTCAGCCCCAGCATTTT.

There are a few counts of this clonotype. The rearrangement uses TRBV7-8 and TRBJ1-4; D is possibly TRBD1 (5 bases). The CDR3 extends over 14 amino acids. Germline lookup yields CDR1 SGHVS and CDR2 FQNEAQ. V was shortened by 7 bases and J by 4 bases, with 13 bases between the two germline ends. DNA of the CDR3: TGTGCCAGCATGGGAGGGGCCATTAATGAAAAACTGTTTTTT. As protein: CASMGGAINEKLFF. Using reference TRBV7-8 and TRBJ1-4 for the parts outside the CDR3, the full variable domain is GAGVSQSPRYKVAKRGQDVALRCDPISGHVSLFWYQQALGQGPEFLTYFQNEAQLDKSGLPSDRFFAERPEGSVSTLKIQRTQQEDSAVYLCASMGGAINEKLFFGSGTQLSVL.

This clonotype was detected only a few times. The chain combines TRBV2 with TRBJ2-7; a possible D gene is TRBD1 (5 bases). Germline values: CDR1 SNHLY, CDR2 FYNNEI. With 4 bases removed from V and 2 bases from J, the gap between germline ends came to 18 bases. CDR3 size: 16 residues. This CDR3 is CASSVGKETVAYEQYF. As DNA, the CDR3 is TGTGCCAGCAGTGTGGGCAAGGAGACAGTGGCCTACGAGCAGTACTTC.

This clonotype was recorded a few times. J is TRBJ2-7 and V is TRBV4-2, with D maybe TRBD1 (6 bases). Trimming removed 3 bases at V and 0 bases at J, with 9 bases between. This CDR3 comprises 14 residues. Germline-derived CDR1 and CDR2 are LGHNA and YNFKEQ. As DNA, the CDR3 is TGTGCCAGCAGCCAGCTGGACAGCTCCTACGAGCAGTACTTC. Protein sequence: CASSQLDSSYEQYF.

The chain employs TRBV10-3 and TRBJ2-7; D is possibly TRBD1 or TRBD2 (5 bases each). Looked up from germline, CDR1 is ENHRY and CDR2 is SYGVKD. The V gene lost 2 bases and the J gene lost 4 bases, with 15 bases spanning the gap. This CDR3 spans 15 amino acids. Written as DNA, the CDR3 is TGTGCCATCAGTGAGGAGCACGGGGCCGCGTACGAGCAGTACTTC. Translation: CAISEEHGAAYEQYF.

This clonotype was observed a few times. The DNA of the CDR3 is TGTGCCAGCAGTTTCGTCCGGGAAGACACAGATACGCAGTATTTT. Protein product: CASSFVREDTDTQYF. The chain is built from TRBV27 and TRBJ2-3, with D possibly matching TRBD2 (5 bases). Germline V gene lookup returns CDR1 MNHEY and CDR2 SMNVEV (reference sequence). V lost 3 bases and J lost 2, with 12 bases in between. The CDR3 runs 15 residues.

Worth noting for this clonotype: At one end the junction does not follow the germline gene, possibly because of a read error. The V and J genes are TRBV5-1 and TRBJ2-5, with D perhaps matching TRBD2 (5 bases). Germline-derived CDR1 and CDR2 are SGHRS and YFSETQ. The CDR3 consists of 14 residues. The CDR3 sequence is CASSLSRAQETLYF. DNA of the CDR3: TGCGCCAGCAGCTTATCGCGGGCCCAAGAGACCCTGTACTTC.

This clonotype was detected many times. The CDR3, as DNA: TGTGCCAGCACCCCGGAGGTAGCGGCATACGAGCAGTACTTC. Translated, it gives CASTPEVAAYEQYF. This chain uses TRBV12-3 or TRBV12-4 with TRBJ2-7; a weak D match, TRBD2 (6 bases). V was shortened by 7 bases and J by 4 bases, with 17 bases between the two germline ends. CDR3 length: 14 residues.

The chain combines TRBV6-2 or TRBV6-3 with TRBJ2-6, with a weak D call TRBD2 (5 bases). The CDR3 is 18 residues long. Germline CDR1 reads MNHEY; CDR2 reads SVGEGT. The V end lost 2 bases, the J end lost 2 bases, and 16 bases lay between the germline ends. The CDR3 sequence is CASSYKGPGGTGANVLTF. The CDR3 coding sequence is TGTGCCAGCAGTTACAAGGGCCCAGGAGGAACTGGGGCCAACGTCCTGACTTTC.